This TCR beta chain is from a study of response to subunit inactivated influenza vaccine (dated by TCRdb to 2016 to 2019). About the investigation overall: Deep quantitative T cell receptor repertoire profiling was used in the study to track responses to a trivalent subunit inactivated influenza vaccine. The paper as a whole reports these results and caveats: According to the authors, only a limited number of new T cells may be recruited by each seasonal influenza vaccination.

The protocol used for the library was RT-PCR. For sequencing, an Illumina HiSeq 2500 was employed. TCRdb reran the public reads through fastp at Q25 and MiXCR, keeping productive beta chains. Each CDR3 protein appears once, grouped with its most common genes and DNA. In all, the sample holds about 570,000 distinct CDR3 sequences, and about 11% of those were seen once. 11% of the sample comes from the top ten. The trim is 8 bases for V and 4 bases for J, with a gap of 16 bases between the germline ends. Spanning cysteine to phenylalanine, the CDR3 consists of 13 amino acids. Kept here is only the CDR3 DNA, which spans 39 bases and is read in frame from base 1. The germline V gene sets CDR1 to SQVTM and CDR2 to ANQGSEA. To note about this clonotype: Its antigen specificity is not known. Per-base quality was not reported, and no clone a single base away is much larger than it.

The same sample was also used in a study of T cells expressing NK-cell markers. From the second report: 5'RACE template switching, by which a universal primer site and unique molecular identifiers were added, was used to make TCR beta cDNA libraries. TCR beta-chain repertoires were profiled in sorted CD3+CD56+NKG2C+, CD3+CD56+NKG2C- and CD3+CD56-NKG2C+ T-cell subsets from fewer than 10 donors. Seven of the eight sequenced donors were HCMV-seropositive and one was HCMV-seronegative. In several experiments an anti-gammadeltaTCR antibody was added to restrict sorting to alphabetaTCR-expressing T cells. For more than 5 donors, the dominant CD3+CD56+NKG2C+ clonotypes were among the top 10 CD8+ clonotypes and accounted for roughly 1.0-7.5% of CD8+ T cells. Those dominant clonotypes were again the most abundant among CD3+CD56-NKG2C+ cells in several donors, at 28.3-60.1%. It remained unclear whether the expanded NKG2C-expressing T cell clones were specific for HCMV antigens. All eight donors whose samples were sequenced were randomly selected healthy volunteers, three of them men and five women. To determine HCMV serostatus, a commercial ELISA kit was used to detect HCMV-specific IgG in serum. Ficoll density gradient centrifugation was used to isolate peripheral blood mononuclear cells from blood. Bulk peripheral blood T-cell repertoires were additionally sequenced from unsorted PBMC for roughly six donors. Synthesis of cDNA was primed from the TCR beta constant segment and was followed by two consecutive PCR amplification steps. Sequencing of the libraries produced 2 x 150 bp reads on Illumina HiSeq 2000/2500, MiSeq or NextSeq. MIGEC was used to demultiplex reads and group reads by UMI, and MiTCR was used to assemble and quantify clonotypes. To remove erroneous sequences, TCR cDNA sequences were retained only when supported by two or more reads. The tcR package was used for downstream repertoire analysis, and clonotypes were matched between fractions using CDR3 nucleotide sequence together with V segment. Antigen specificity was annotated against VDJdb with VDJmatch, allowing one amino acid substitution in CDR3.

This clonotype was sampled from a man aged 45-65 years who received an inactivated influenza vaccine. Donor details come from another sample of the same person, matched by shared clones. The chain was built from TRBV29-1 and TRBJ2-3, with the D call perhaps TRBD1 or TRBD2, as 6 bases match in each case. The input for sequencing was PBMCs from blood, taken on the day of vaccination. The DNA sequence is as follows: TGCAGCCGGAACAGGGTAGCGGCAGATACGCAGTATTTT. This gives the protein CSRNRVAADTQYF.